This T cell receptor (beta chain) was sequenced in a study of control samples from healthy donors and cancer patients (TCRdb year 2020). Note on this clone: Its antigen remains undetermined. Nothing much larger sits one base from this clone, and base qualities are not available.

Library construction relied on the immunoSEQ multiplex PCR assay. TCRdb limited this immuneACCESS table to in-frame rearrangements with V and J called. A share of clones is missing; checked studies link under half to unresolved V genes, and the rest is unexplained. The sample includes approximately 70,000 clones, with about 88% observed a single time. Of the sample, more than 3% falls within the top ten clones. V loses 6 bases of germline sequence and J loses 0 bases, and the interval between the two ends is 17 bases. The CDR3 goes from the cysteine to the phenylalanine over 15 residues. The CDR3 DNA has 45 bases and is translated from base 1. The germline V gene supplies CDR1 SQVTM and CDR2 ANQGSEA.

The TCR was taken from a woman between 45 and 60 years old in good health. The rearranged segments are TRBV29-1 and TRBJ1-1, with a weak D call of TRBD1 (6 bases match). The sequenced material came from blood. The sequenced DNA is TGCAGCGTGTGGACAGCGCTTCGCGTGAACACTGAAGCTTTCTTT. The resulting protein is CSVWTALRVNTEAFF.